This T cell receptor (beta chain) was recovered during a study of brain T cells in children with intractable seizures. In the case of this clone: Antigen: not known.

From germline, CDR1 is KGHSH and CDR2 LQKENI. The ends lost 5 bases at V and 3 bases at J; junction bases unmatched: 4. The CDR3 contains 15 residues. Study-wide results and caveats: Patients' HCMV serostatus was unknown; virus specificity rests on CDR3 similarity alone.

Only cases whose brain tissue showed the highest T cell transcript signatures were sequenced. Pre-surgery treatment included at least one anti-epileptic drug. The method was immunoSEQ multiplex PCR; TCRdb's version includes in-frame clones alone and lacks a portion of them. This sample yields roughly 64,000 clones, of which 90% to 96% are seen a single time; roughly 0.38% belongs to the top ten. The source was peripheral blood, collected at surgery. The chain employs TRBV18 and TRBJ2-2, with 9 nucleotides matching TRBD1. This receptor was identified in a boy younger than two with focal cortical dysplasia and intractable seizures. The chain's CDR3 is CASSTGQGYTGELFF. CDR3 DNA: TGTGCCAGCTCAACTGGACAGGGGTACACCGGGGAGCTGTTTTTT.